This is a list of T cell receptor beta chains from one sample in a study of identical twins. Each CDR3 protein gets one entry after TCRdb re-called the 5' RACE reads with MiXCR. The data show hundreds of thousands of distinct CDR3 sequences, over 20% seen once. A further study also used this sample, focusing on T cells expressing NK-cell markers.

Sequencing used PBMCs. The receptors come from a woman younger than 35 in good health. The CDR3 runs from the conserved cysteine through the conserved F or W. The D gene is left open where the match is weak. Some rows have no size entry. The others give once, few or many, or a class for an expanded clone.

j_gene: TRBJ1-6; d_gene: -; v_gene: TRBV20-1; abundance: -; CDR3aa: CSALRGRFYNSPLHF; CDR3nt: TGCAGTGCTCTCCGGGGGCGATTCTATAATTCACCCCTCCACTTT
j_gene: TRBJ1-6; d_gene: TRBD1; v_gene: TRBV7-6; abundance: -; CDR3aa: CASSLAYGTVNNSPLHF; CDR3nt: TGTGCCAGCAGCTTAGCGTACGGGACAGTGAATAATTCACCCCTCCACTTT
j_gene: TRBJ2-1; d_gene: -; v_gene: TRBV7-2; abundance: few; CDR3aa: CASSSRPLRDSYNEQFF; CDR3nt: TGTGCCAGCAGCTCCCGCCCACTTCGGGACTCCTACAATGAGCAGTTCTTC
j_gene: TRBJ1-1; d_gene: TRBD1; v_gene: TRBV20-1; abundance: few; CDR3aa: CSASTTGGSYEAFF; CDR3nt: TGCAGTGCATCTACTACAGGGGGCAGTTATGAGGCTTTCTTT
j_gene: TRBJ1-1; d_gene: -; v_gene: TRBV4-2; abundance: few; CDR3aa: CASSPAETPNTEAFF; CDR3nt: TGTGCCAGCAGCCCCGCCGAGACGCCGAACACTGAAGCTTTCTTT
j_gene: TRBJ1-2; d_gene: -; v_gene: TRBV9; abundance: few; CDR3aa: CASSLEWGVYGYTF; CDR3nt: TGTGCCAGCAGCCTCGAGTGGGGGGTCTATGGCTACACCTTC
j_gene: TRBJ2-5; d_gene: -; v_gene: TRBV20-1; abundance: few; CDR3aa: CSARGAGQETQYF; CDR3nt: TGCAGTGCTAGAGGTGCAGGCCAAGAGACCCAGTACTTC
j_gene: TRBJ2-1; d_gene: TRBD2; v_gene: TRBV20-1; abundance: -; CDR3aa: CSTVSGRTYNEQFF; CDR3nt: TGCAGTACTGTTAGCGGGAGGACCTACAATGAGCAGTTCTTC
j_gene: TRBJ1-2; d_gene: -; v_gene: TRBV5-1; abundance: -; CDR3aa: CASSLNVGANYGYTF; CDR3nt: TGCGCCAGCAGCTTGAATGTAGGGGCTAACTATGGCTACACCTTC
j_gene: TRBJ2-5; d_gene: -; v_gene: TRBV7-9; abundance: few; CDR3aa: CASSLAMGRDDQYF; CDR3nt: TGTGCCAGCAGCTTAGCGATGGGCAGGGACGACCAGTACTTC
j_gene: TRBJ2-1; d_gene: -; v_gene: TRBV7-3; abundance: few; CDR3aa: CASSLNGGTYNEQFF; CDR3nt: TGTGCCAGCAGCTTAAACGGGGGCACCTACAATGAGCAGTTCTTC
j_gene: TRBJ2-7; d_gene: -; v_gene: TRBV20-1; abundance: -; CDR3aa: CSAPRWGYEQYF; CDR3nt: TGCAGTGCTCCCCGGTGGGGGTACGAGCAGTACTTC
j_gene: TRBJ1-1; d_gene: TRBD1; v_gene: TRBV6-1; abundance: -; CDR3aa: CASSREHRGLGTEAFF; CDR3nt: TGTGCCAGCAGCCGCGAACACAGGGGGCTGGGGACTGAAGCTTTCTTT
j_gene: TRBJ2-7; d_gene: -; v_gene: TRBV20-1; abundance: -; CDR3aa: CSARDVIYSYEQYF; CDR3nt: TGCAGTGCTAGAGATGTGATTTACTCCTACGAGCAGTACTTC
j_gene: TRBJ2-1; d_gene: -; v_gene: TRBV12-3/TRBV12-4; abundance: few; CDR3aa: CASTAGTGLYNEQFF; CDR3nt: TGTGCCAGCACTGCCGGGACTGGTCTCTACAATGAGCAGTTCTTC
j_gene: TRBJ1-6; d_gene: -; v_gene: TRBV27; abundance: -; CDR3aa: CASSYTTEGHSPLHF; CDR3nt: TGTGCCAGCAGTTATACGACAGAAGGCCACTCACCCCTCCACTTT
j_gene: TRBJ2-3; d_gene: -; v_gene: TRBV2; abundance: few; CDR3aa: CASTEDTHTDTQYF; CDR3nt: TGTGCCAGCACGGAGGACACCCACACAGATACGCAGTATTTT
j_gene: TRBJ1-2; d_gene: -; v_gene: TRBV12-3/TRBV12-4; abundance: many; CDR3aa: CASTAQGNNGYTF; CDR3nt: TGTGCCAGCACCGCCCAGGGGAATAATGGCTACACCTTC
j_gene: TRBJ2-7; d_gene: TRBD1; v_gene: TRBV6-5; abundance: -; CDR3aa: CASSYSDRVYEQYF; CDR3nt: TGTGCCAGCAGTTACTCGGACAGGGTCTACGAGCAGTACTTC
j_gene: TRBJ2-2; d_gene: TRBD1; v_gene: TRBV20-1; abundance: few; CDR3aa: CSAPGQGRTGELFF; CDR3nt: TGCAGTGCCCCCGGACAGGGTCGGACCGGGGAGCTGTTTTTT
j_gene: TRBJ2-1; d_gene: TRBD2; v_gene: TRBV5-1; abundance: few; CDR3aa: CASSTTTSGGLGQFF; CDR3nt: TGCGCCAGCAGCACAACGACTAGCGGGGGGTTAGGGCAGTTCTTC
j_gene: TRBJ2-7; d_gene: -; v_gene: TRBV3-1; abundance: -; CDR3aa: CASSQDVPILDHYEQYF; CDR3nt: TGTGCCAGCAGCCAAGATGTCCCGATTCTAGACCACTACGAGCAGTACTTC
j_gene: TRBJ1-1; d_gene: -; v_gene: TRBV6-1; abundance: -; CDR3aa: CASSVGDEVAFF; CDR3nt: TGTGCCAGCAGTGTAGGGGATGAGGTTGCTTTCTTT
j_gene: TRBJ2-3; d_gene: -; v_gene: TRBV5-1; abundance: many; CDR3aa: CASSKGYGVGTDTQYF; CDR3nt: TGCGCCAGCAGCAAAGGATACGGGGTGGGCACAGATACGCAGTATTTT
j_gene: TRBJ2-1; d_gene: TRBD2; v_gene: TRBV9; abundance: -; CDR3aa: CASSGLAGGSEQFF; CDR3nt: TGTGCCAGCAGCGGACTAGCGGGGGGGTCTGAGCAGTTCTTC
j_gene: TRBJ2-3; d_gene: -; v_gene: TRBV14; abundance: -; CDR3aa: CASSQVDHGTQYF; CDR3nt: TGTGCCAGCAGCCAAGTAGACCATGGTACGCAGTATTTT
j_gene: TRBJ2-2; d_gene: TRBD2; v_gene: TRBV6-1; abundance: many; CDR3aa: CASRPTSGTTGELFF; CDR3nt: TGTGCCAGCAGGCCAACTAGCGGGACCACCGGGGAGCTGTTTTTT
j_gene: TRBJ2-1; d_gene: -; v_gene: TRBV19; abundance: few; CDR3aa: CASTRQGYNEQFF; CDR3nt: TGTGCCAGTACCCGGCAGGGATACAATGAGCAGTTCTTC
j_gene: TRBJ1-1; d_gene: -; v_gene: TRBV11-3; abundance: few; CDR3aa: CASSLGGSGNTEAFF; CDR3nt: TGTGCCAGCAGCTTAGGTGGATCCGGGAACACTGAAGCTTTCTTT
j_gene: TRBJ1-1; d_gene: -; v_gene: TRBV20-1; abundance: many; CDR3aa: CSAEGGVTEAFF; CDR3nt: TGCAGTGCCGAAGGAGGGGTGACTGAAGCTTTCTTT
j_gene: TRBJ2-7; d_gene: TRBD2; v_gene: TRBV5-1; abundance: many; CDR3aa: CASSFGAGLSYEQYF; CDR3nt: TGCGCCAGCAGCTTTGGAGCGGGGCTCTCCTACGAGCAGTACTTC
j_gene: TRBJ2-3; d_gene: TRBD2; v_gene: TRBV24-1; abundance: -; CDR3aa: CATSEPAGGGDTQYF; CDR3nt: TGTGCCACCAGTGAGCCAGCGGGAGGCGGCGATACGCAGTATTTT
j_gene: TRBJ2-1; d_gene: TRBD2; v_gene: TRBV5-6; abundance: -; CDR3aa: CASSLGLAGPKSYNEQFF; CDR3nt: TGTGCCAGCAGCTTAGGACTAGCGGGCCCCAAATCCTACAATGAGCAGTTCTTC
j_gene: TRBJ2-7; d_gene: TRBD1; v_gene: TRBV3-1; abundance: -; CDR3aa: CASSQGRDRGVVYEQYF; CDR3nt: TGTGCCAGCAGCCAAGGTCGGGACAGGGGCGTTGTCTACGAGCAGTACTTC
j_gene: TRBJ2-1; d_gene: TRBD2; v_gene: TRBV25-1; abundance: few; CDR3aa: CASSVSGGDEQFF; CDR3nt: TGTGCCAGCAGTGTCAGCGGGGGTGATGAGCAGTTCTTC
j_gene: TRBJ2-5; d_gene: -; v_gene: TRBV6-4; abundance: -; CDR3aa: CASSDLGGHETQYF; CDR3nt: TGTGCCAGCAGTGACCTGGGGGGGCACGAGACCCAGTACTTC
j_gene: TRBJ2-3; d_gene: -; v_gene: TRBV25-1; abundance: -; CDR3aa: CASRIGSLTDTQYF; CDR3nt: TGTGCCAGCAGGATAGGGAGTCTCACAGATACGCAGTATTTT
j_gene: TRBJ2-7; d_gene: TRBD1; v_gene: TRBV20-1; abundance: many; CDR3aa: CSAPGQIYEQYF; CDR3nt: TGCAGTGCGCCGGGACAGATCTACGAGCAGTACTTC
j_gene: TRBJ2-2; d_gene: TRBD1; v_gene: TRBV20-1; abundance: -; CDR3aa: CSATKGGQSTGELFF; CDR3nt: TGCAGTGCCACCAAAGGGGGACAGTCCACCGGGGAGCTGTTTTTT
j_gene: TRBJ1-6; d_gene: TRBD1; v_gene: TRBV6-1; abundance: -; CDR3aa: CASSLLGTGGSPLHF; CDR3nt: TGTGCCAGCAGCCTCCTCGGGACAGGGGGATCACCCCTCCACTTT
j_gene: TRBJ1-1; d_gene: -; v_gene: TRBV7-9; abundance: -; CDR3aa: CASSLMEDTEAFF; CDR3nt: TGTGCCAGCAGCTTAATGGAGGACACTGAAGCTTTCTTT
j_gene: TRBJ1-1; d_gene: -; v_gene: TRBV29-1; abundance: -; CDR3aa: CSLLGRNTEAFF; CDR3nt: TGCAGCCTGCTTGGTAGGAACACTGAAGCTTTCTTT
j_gene: TRBJ2-7; d_gene: -; v_gene: TRBV5-6; abundance: -; CDR3aa: CASSLPARGETNRYEQYF; CDR3nt: TGTGCCAGCAGCTTGCCGGCCAGGGGGGAAACAAATAGGTACGAGCAGTACTTC
j_gene: TRBJ2-1; d_gene: -; v_gene: TRBV1; abundance: many; CDR3aa: CTSSLGRDEQFF; CDR3nt: TGCACCAGCAGCCTAGGGAGGGATGAGCAGTTCTTC
j_gene: TRBJ2-1; d_gene: TRBD2; v_gene: TRBV10-3; abundance: -; CDR3aa: CAILTSGALYNEQFF; CDR3nt: TGTGCCATCTTGACTAGCGGGGCGCTCTACAATGAGCAGTTCTTC
j_gene: TRBJ1-1; d_gene: TRBD1; v_gene: TRBV18; abundance: -; CDR3aa: CASSSGQGRSEAFF; CDR3nt: TGTGCCAGCTCATCGGGACAGGGTAGATCTGAAGCTTTCTTT
j_gene: TRBJ2-1; d_gene: TRBD2; v_gene: TRBV7-9; abundance: -; CDR3aa: CASSPELAVSYNEQFF; CDR3nt: TGTGCCAGCAGCCCGGAACTAGCGGTCTCCTACAATGAGCAGTTCTTC
j_gene: TRBJ1-5; d_gene: TRBD1; v_gene: TRBV20-1; abundance: few; CDR3aa: CSATDRGEQPQHF; CDR3nt: TGCAGTGCTACCGACAGGGGGGAACAGCCCCAGCATTTT
j_gene: TRBJ2-5; d_gene: -; v_gene: TRBV2; abundance: -; CDR3aa: CARTVGGETQYF; CDR3nt: TGTGCCCGCACGGTAGGCGGGGAGACCCAGTACTTC
j_gene: TRBJ2-7; d_gene: TRBD2; v_gene: TRBV12-3/TRBV12-4; abundance: -; CDR3aa: CASTPGLAAYEQYF; CDR3nt: TGTGCCAGCACCCCCGGACTAGCGGCGTACGAGCAGTACTTC
j_gene: TRBJ2-7; d_gene: TRBD1; v_gene: TRBV7-6; abundance: -; CDR3aa: CASSLGGQGSTYEQYF; CDR3nt: TGTGCCAGCAGCTTAGGGGGACAGGGGTCGACCTACGAGCAGTACTTC
j_gene: TRBJ2-7; d_gene: -; v_gene: TRBV20-1; abundance: -; CDR3aa: CSARDQRGTYEQYF; CDR3nt: TGCAGTGCTAGAGATCAAAGGGGTACCTACGAGCAGTACTTC
j_gene: TRBJ2-5; d_gene: TRBD2; v_gene: TRBV29-1; abundance: few; CDR3aa: CSVVPGLAGKTQYF; CDR3nt: TGCAGCGTTGTGCCGGGACTAGCAGGAAAGACCCAGTACTTC
j_gene: TRBJ2-7; d_gene: -; v_gene: TRBV7-8; abundance: -; CDR3aa: CASRPIRGSSYEQYF; CDR3nt: TGTGCCAGCAGGCCCATTCGAGGGAGCTCCTACGAGCAGTACTTC
j_gene: TRBJ2-1; d_gene: -; v_gene: TRBV12-3/TRBV12-4; abundance: -; CDR3aa: CASSGLGEQFF; CDR3nt: TGTGCCAGCAGTGGCTTGGGTGAGCAGTTCTTC